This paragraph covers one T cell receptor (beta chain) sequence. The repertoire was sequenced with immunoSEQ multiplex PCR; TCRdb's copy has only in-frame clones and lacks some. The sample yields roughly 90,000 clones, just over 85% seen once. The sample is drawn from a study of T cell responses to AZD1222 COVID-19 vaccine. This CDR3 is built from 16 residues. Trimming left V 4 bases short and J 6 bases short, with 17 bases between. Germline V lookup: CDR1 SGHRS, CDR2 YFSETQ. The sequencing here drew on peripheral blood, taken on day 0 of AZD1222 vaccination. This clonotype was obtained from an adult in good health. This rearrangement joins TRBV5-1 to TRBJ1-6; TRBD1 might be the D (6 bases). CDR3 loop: CASSASGGLGNSPLHF. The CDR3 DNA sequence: TGCGCCAGCAGCGCAAGCGGGGGGCTAGGTAATTCACCCCTCCACTTT.